These T cell receptor beta chains were read from a single sample in a study of cytomegalovirus exposure and HLA in healthy donors. Assay used: immunoSEQ multiplex PCR; TCRdb lists only in-frame clones, some missing. The top ten hold about 3% of the sample, which has 90,000 to 120,000 clones, about 85% seen once. The sample taken for sequencing was PBMCs. The receptors here all came from a woman aged 18-30 years in good health and CMV-seronegative. The CDR3 runs from the conserved cysteine through the conserved F or W. A D gene is named only where the DNA matches it firmly. Clone size is stated in some rows and not others, as once, few, many or a class when expanded.

TRBD1 | TRBJ1-2 | TRBV19 | - | TGTGCCAGTAGCAAAGAGACAGGGCACTATGGCTACACCTTC | CASSKETGHYGYTF
TRBD2 | TRBJ2-5 | TRBV6-5 | - | TGTGCCAGCAGTTACGGGTCGGGGGGGTACCAAGAGACCCAGTACTTC | CASSYGSGGYQETQYF
- | TRBJ1-1 | TRBV2 | - | TGTGCCAGCAGTGAAACTGCACGTTCTTTGAACACTGAAGCTTTCTTT | CASSETARSLNTEAFF
TRBD1 | TRBJ2-3 | TRBV6-6 | once | TGTGCCAGCAGACCCCGGGACAGGGTACAAGATACGCAGTATTTT | CASRPRDRVQDTQYF
- | TRBJ2-5 | TRBV7-2 | once | TGTGCCAGCAGCTTAGAAGCGATGTACCAAGAGACCCAGTACTTC | CASSLEAMYQETQYF
TRBD1 | TRBJ1-4 | TRBV7-9 | - | TGTGCCAGCAGCTCGACAGGGGGTGTGAAAAAACTGTTTTTT | CASSSTGGVKKLFF
TRBD1 | TRBJ1-3 | TRBV2 | - | TGTGCCAGCGGGGGACAGCTCTCTGGAAACACCATATATTTT | CASGGQLSGNTIYF
- | TRBJ1-1 | TRBV19 | - | TGTGCCAGTAGTTGGGCCGGCATGAACACTGAAGCTTTCTTT | CASSWAGMNTEAFF
- | TRBJ2-7 | TRBV6-1 | - | TGTGCCAGCAGTGAACCGGGTACCTACGAGCAGTACTTC | CASSEPGTYEQYF
TRBD1 | TRBJ1-1 | TRBV6-1 | few | TGTGCCAGCAGTGCCGGACAGGGTGGGGGGGCTGAAGCTTTCTTT | CASSAGQGGGAEAFF
- | TRBJ1-3 | TRBV6-6 | once | TGTGCCAGCAGGGAGGGAGGTGGAAACACCATATATTTT | CASREGGGNTIYF
- | TRBJ2-7 | TRBV10-3 | few | TGTGCCACCGGCGGTGGGGCTACCTACGAGCAGTACTTC | CATGGGATYEQYF
- | TRBJ2-7 | TRBV14 | - | TGTGCCAGCAGCCAAGGGCAGCTAGTCTCCTACGAGCAGTACTTC | CASSQGQLVSYEQYF
TRBD1 | TRBJ1-4 | TRBV6-1 | - | TGTGCCAGCAATAGGGGGCATGAAAAACTGTTTTTT | CASNRGHEKLFF
TRBD1 | TRBJ1-5 | TRBV27 | - | TGTGCCAGCAGGCAAGGGGGCTGGGAGAATCAGCCCCAGCATTTT | CASRQGGWENQPQHF
TRBD1 | TRBJ1-6 | TRBV30 | few | TGTGCCTGGAGCCGGACCCGGACAGGGACGAGCTCCTATAATTCACCCCTCCACTTT | CAWSRTRTGTSSYNSPLHF
- | TRBJ1-2 | TRBV18 | - | TGTGCCAGCTCACCATTGGGAGAGAACTATGGCTACACCTTC | CASSPLGENYGYTF
- | TRBJ2-2 | TRBV27 | - | TGTGCCAGCAGGGAAGACAGGGGAGGGGCCGGGGAGCTGTTTTTT | CASREDRGGAGELFF
- | TRBJ2-1 | TRBV15 | - | TGTGCCACCAGCCTGGGATCGGGGTCGGGGAATGAGCAGTTCTTC | CATSLGSGSGNEQFF
- | TRBJ1-1 | TRBV27 | - | TGTGCCAGCAGGGGGGCCACTGAAGCTTTCTTT | CASRGATEAFF
- | TRBJ1-2 | TRBV2 | - | TGTGCCAGCAGTGAAGGGGGGACACTTAGATCGGGGGGCGGCTACACCTTC | CASSEGGTLRSGGGYTF
- | TRBJ1-1 | TRBV15 | once | TGTGTCACCCGAGACAGCGCGAACACTGAAGCTTTCTTT | CVTRDSANTEAFF
- | TRBJ1-6 | TRBV30 | few | TGTGCCTGGAGGGACTGGGATGATTCACCCCTCCACTTT | CAWRDWDDSPLHF
- | TRBJ1-5 | TRBV6-1 | once | TGTGCCAGCAGTGAGGTAGATCGTCAGCCCCAGCATTTT | CASSEVDRQPQHF
TRBD1 | TRBJ2-7 | TRBV27 | - | TGTGCCAGCAGTTTAAGGACAGGGATCTACGAGCAGTACTTC | CASSLRTGIYEQYF
- | TRBJ2-3 | TRBV10-3 | - | TGTGCCATCAGTGCCTCAGAGGCAGATACGCAGTATTTT | CAISASEADTQYF
- | TRBJ2-7 | TRBV25-1 | - | TGTGCCAGCAGCCCAACTTGGACGGAGGACTCCTACGAGCAGTACTTC | CASSPTWTEDSYEQYF
- | TRBJ1-4 | TRBV25-1 | - | TGTGCCAGCAGTGTATATGAAAAACTGTTTTTT | CASSVYEKLFF
- | TRBJ2-7 | TRBV6-1 | - | TGTGCCAGCAGTGAAGTACGACTTTACGAGCAGTACTTC | CASSEVRLYEQYF
- | TRBJ2-1 | TRBV9 | - | TGTGCCAGCAGCGTACCTGGAGTAGGTGGAGGATACAATGAGCAGTTCTTC | CASSVPGVGGGYNEQFF
- | TRBJ1-2 | TRBV5-6 | - | TGTGCCAGCAGCTTGGCGGGACAAATTGTCTCTGGCTACACCTTC | CASSLAGQIVSGYTF
- | TRBJ2-4 | TRBV10-3 | - | TGTGCCATCAGTGAGTCGGCGGGGGCCAAAAACATTCAGTACTTC | CAISESAGAKNIQYF
TRBD2 | TRBJ2-1 | TRBV7-6 | - | TGTGCCAGCAGCTTAATGGGAGGGGTCTCCTACAATGAGCAGTTCTTC | CASSLMGGVSYNEQFF
TRBD1 | TRBJ1-3 | TRBV28 | - | TGTGCCACTGGACAGGGCGAAAACACCATATATTTT | CATGQGENTIYF
- | TRBJ1-1 | TRBV20-1 | - | TGCAGAGCAGGGGATTTTGAAGCTTTCTTT | CRAGDFEAFF
TRBD1 | TRBJ2-7 | TRBV5-1 | few | TGCGCCAGCAGGCTGACAGGGGACGAGCAGTACTTC | CASRLTGDEQYF
TRBD1 | TRBJ1-2 | TRBV29-1 | - | TGCAGCGTGTCGACAGGGGACTATGGCTACACCTTC | CSVSTGDYGYTF
TRBD2 | TRBJ2-2 | TRBV11-2 | - | TGTGCCAGCAGCCGAACTGCGGGGGGCACCGGGGAGCTGTTTTTT | CASSRTAGGTGELFF
TRBD2 | TRBJ2-1 | TRBV6-1 | - | TGTGCCGGATCAAGGGAGGGGAAACTCTACAATGAGCAGTTCTTC | CAGSREGKLYNEQFF
TRBD2 | TRBJ2-2 | TRBV19 | - | TGTGCCAGTAGCAGACTAGCGGGGGGTACCGGGGAGCTGTTTTTT | CASSRLAGGTGELFF
- | TRBJ2-7 | TRBV6-1 | - | TGTGCCAGCAGTGCTGATCGGGTCTACGAGCAGTACTTC | CASSADRVYEQYF
TRBD2 | TRBJ2-1 | TRBV11-3 | - | TGTGCCAGCAGTGAGAGCGGGGGAGGCGATGAGCAGTTCTTC | CASSESGGGDEQFF